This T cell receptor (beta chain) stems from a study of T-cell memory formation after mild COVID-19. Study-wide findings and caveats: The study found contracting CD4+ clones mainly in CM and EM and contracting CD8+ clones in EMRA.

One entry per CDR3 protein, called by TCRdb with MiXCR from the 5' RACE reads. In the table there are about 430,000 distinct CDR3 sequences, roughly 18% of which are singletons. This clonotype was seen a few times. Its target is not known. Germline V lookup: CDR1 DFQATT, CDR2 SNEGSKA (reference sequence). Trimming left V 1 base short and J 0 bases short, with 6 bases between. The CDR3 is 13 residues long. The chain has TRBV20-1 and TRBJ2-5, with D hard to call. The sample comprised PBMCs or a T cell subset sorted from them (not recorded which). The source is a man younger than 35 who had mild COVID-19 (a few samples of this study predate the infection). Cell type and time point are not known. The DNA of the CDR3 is TGCAGTGCTAGAGTGCCGTACCAAGAGACCCAGTACTTC. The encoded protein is CSARVPYQETQYF.